This TCR beta chain was found in a study of cytomegalovirus exposure and HLA in healthy donors (dated 2017 in TCRdb). Study-level background: According to an earlier analysis of several hundred of the donors, about 170 million T cells yielded approximately 120 million unique TCR beta sequences and about 300 Gb of sequence data. The aim of the study was to test whether cataloging public T cell receptors could identify signatures of past pathogen exposure. A later analysis re-analyzed previously published TCR beta repertoires from hundreds of donors and added high-resolution HLA genotyping to study TCR occurrence patterns. Across roughly 420 genotyped donors of the cohort, an average of roughly 200,000 unique TCR beta nucleotide sequences per donor were sequenced, and approximately 19% of those sequences were non-productive. A separate validation cohort of over a hundred different subjects was used in addition to the roughly 670-subject first cohort. An earlier analysis of fewer than 700 of the donors applied high-throughput TCR beta sequencing to assess whether each TCR beta V gene segment acted as functional or pseudogenic. Several DR-DQ haplotypes were treated as single units for association and clustering because of strong linkage in the cohort. The number of donors typed differed by locus, with roughly 620-630 for A, B, C, DRB1 and DQB1, roughly 550 for DQA1, about 610 for DPA1, and some 440 for DPB1. The study profiled the T cell repertoires of some 610 subjects by immunosequencing and related them to cytomegalovirus serostatus. Of the roughly 400 genotyped donors, 81% fell in the genetic ancestry cluster associated with self-reported Caucasian donors. To predict cytomegalovirus infection status, the study combined high-throughput TCR immunosequencing, statistical association of individual TCRs with disease status, and machine learning. Donor age, sex, ethnicity and CMV serostatus were compiled together with the repertoire data. Around 320 gigabases of sequencing data and approximately 80 million unique TCR sequences were included in an early release covering around 600 HLA-typed donors. Class I and class II HLA loci were covered by the typing at four-digit resolution. A later genetic analysis used genome-wide SNP genotypes for about three fifths of the 666 donors, treating that subset as a discovery cohort. Every discovery cohort repertoire had been produced on one sequencing platform. The later analysis used no new phenotypic data to find candidate immune exposures, relying instead on TCR beta sequences and their occurrence across donors.

Receptor libraries were prepared by the immunoSEQ multiplex PCR assay. For the multiplex PCR, a mixture combining 60 forward primers for TCR Vbeta segments and 13 reverse primers for TCR Jbeta segments was used. The CDR3 region of rearranged TCR beta genes was amplified from genomic DNA by a multiplex PCR assay. On the Illumina HiSeq System, the amplified TCR beta libraries were sequenced as 87-base-pair reads. The authors' pipeline ran thus. A later analysis tallied about 77 million unique TCR beta chains across the 700 or so repertoires, and about 10 million of those chains were shared by two or more donors. Raw reads were error-corrected and collapsed into unique sequences by a nearest-neighbor algorithm in which closely related sequences were merged to remove PCR and sequencing errors. V, D and J gene segments were assigned by aligning CDR3 sequences to IMGT reference sequences. For a sequence to be retained, a match of at least six nucleotides was required to both a V gene segment and a J gene segment. A rearrangement counted as productive if the CDR3 had no stop codons and remained in frame with V and J, and every other rearrangement counted as non-productive. Following IMGT convention, CDR3 was defined as the stretch from the second conserved V-encoded cysteine to the conserved J-encoded phenylalanine. Sequences without an unambiguous match to a single V gene segment were excluded from the earlier analysis of 500 to 700 of the donors. An earlier analysis of about 600 of the donors called V segments functional above 56.7% productive rearrangements and segregating when the between-donor standard deviation exceeded 5%. A statistical classification framework was built to diagnose cytomegalovirus status from the catalog of TCR beta chain sequences. V and J gene assignment, in a later analysis, came from comparing TCR nucleotide sequences with IMGT/GENE-DB human TR gene sequences. Using the TCRdist pipeline, a later analysis assigned CDR3 sequences along with most-parsimonious VDJ recombination scenarios. In a later analysis, every TCR beta chain was defined by the combination of its CDR3 amino acid sequence and its V-gene family, and reads without a unique V-gene family were dropped. To address suspected cross-contamination and a sequencing artifact, a later analysis removed roughly 580 highly shared, low-generation-probability nucleotide sequences. In a later analysis, a clonal expansion index for each public chain was calculated from normalized within-repertoire ranks of inferred template counts. In a later analysis, generation probabilities were computed with a VDJ recombination model fitted to out-of-frame rearrangements, and the resulting probabilities were checked against IGoR. In a later analysis, TCR-TCR, TCR-HLA and TCR-CMV co-occurrence was scored with hypergeometric tests, and a repertoire-size bias correction was applied to TCR pairs. To estimate false discovery rates, a later analysis permuted the HLA or CMV assignments 20 times. In a later analysis, co-occurring TCRs were grouped using DBSCAN, and TCRdist sequence similarity was added for clustering within HLA-allele-positive subsets. Repertoires with fewer than 30,000 or more than 120,000 public chains were left out of co-occurrence clustering, as were about 5 repertoires with anomalous nucleotide sharing. Drawn from immuneACCESS, this table holds only the in-frame rearrangements with V and J called that TCRdb kept. Clones are partly lost; checked studies trace under half to an unresolved V gene and leave the rest unexplained. V and J calls plus clone size are reproduced from that table; the DNA served to infer D and trimming. Present in this sample are roughly 110,000 clones, roughly 76% of which were seen just once. More than 10% of the sample is in the top ten clones.

The cohort was made up of under 800 healthy bone marrow donors. At the time of sampling, every cohort member was nominally healthy, though immune exposures that went unrecorded were likely present. The donor tested CMV seropositive and was one of the 289 seropositive cohort members. A peripheral blood sample was collected from each donor, and TCR beta sequencing was performed on peripheral blood mononuclear cells. Genomic DNA was extracted from the blood cell samples with the Qiagen DNeasy Blood Extraction Kit. A distance of 14 bases separates the germline ends of V and J, which lose 2 bases and 0 bases respectively. CDR1 and CDR2 are read off the germline V gene as SGHRS and YFSETQ. The CDR3, cysteine through phenylalanine, is 16 amino acids long. The entry retains the CDR3 DNA only, 48 bases that are in frame from base 1. Beyond this particular receptor, the publication reports: HLA typing was unavailable for some donors at each locus, so association tests used only the typed subset. The study gave a list of under 200 TCR beta chains associated with cytomegalovirus. The sequencing pipeline was judged likely to have produced a cluster of highly shared sequence variants as a technical artifact. A few of the identified cytomegalovirus-associated TCR beta chains were confirmed in vitro to be specific for cytomegalovirus antigens. Correlated functional status among segregating V segments might reflect linkage disequilibrium, but an unknown experimental factor could not be ruled out. Broadly in line with IMGT annotations, most TCR beta V segments showed up in productive rearrangements about 87% or about 30% of the time in an earlier analysis of 450 to 600 of the donors. The only immune exposure information available for the cohort was CMV serostatus. Because counts were too low, 15 to 20 rarely observed V segments, including chromosome 9 orphons, were excluded from the earlier analysis of 500 to 700 of the donors. Some IMGT-functional V segments, including TRBV6-2 and TRBV6-3, could not be distinguished by the 87-base-pair reads and were therefore excluded. In a later genetic analysis, a missense DCLRE1C variant was associated with V-gene and J-gene trimming of TCR beta chains, and the association was replicated in an independent cohort. Compared with equally common non-associated chains, HLA-associated TCR beta chains in a later analysis were more clonally expanded and had lower generation probabilities. In a later analysis, several top co-occurrence clusters were reported to appear linked to parvovirus B19, influenza, CMV and Epstein-Barr virus. A further reported finding was that TCR beta sequences accurately predicted the HLA-A and HLA-B alleles for most subjects in the first cohort. The presence/absence analyses assumed that sequencing depth was roughly uniform across donors, and that assumption may not be true. Most CMV-associated TCR beta chains appeared to be HLA-restricted in a later analysis, and the HLA associations seemed to be driven largely by CMV exposure. Most TCR sequences were observed very rarely across donors, whereas some public TCRs were present in many individuals. The classifier was reported to diagnose cytomegalovirus status with high specificity and sensitivity in both the original and validation cohorts. Only TCR beta chains were sequenced in this cohort, and the absence of alpha or paired-chain data limited detectable features. A later genetic analysis reported fewer N-insertions in productive TCRs among donors in an Asian-associated ancestry cluster than the roughly 640-donor mean. According to a later analysis, TCR association rates differed among HLA loci, with DRB1 alleles showing the most associated TCRs and HLA-C alleles showing the fewest. Assigning TCR associations to individual alleles was difficult when HLA alleles, especially DR and DQ, strongly co-occurred. According to the authors, the approach could potentially be generalized to other disease states and immunological phenotypes. At a false discovery rate of 0.05, a later analysis linked some 17,000 TCR beta sequences to specific HLA alleles.

This clone was seen a few times. It lacks a known antigen. Qualities for individual bases were not recorded, and no much larger clone is one base off. Sequences were obtained from PBMCs. The sequence was obtained from a woman in her thirties or forties in good health and CMV-seropositive. The rearrangement combines TRBV5-1 with TRBJ1-1; a tentative D match to TRBD1 spans 5 bases. For the CDR3, the sequence is CASSFQGFLMNTEAFF. The DNA sequence follows: TGCGCCAGCAGCTTCCAGGGATTTCTCATGAACACTGAAGCTTTCTTT.